This T cell receptor (beta chain) was sequenced in a study of CD8 T cells in ankylosing spondylitis. General study results and limits: Reported data indicate significant enrichment of disease-linked clones within matched ankylosing spondylitis synovial fluid.

J gave up 7 bases and V 3 bases, and 5 bases lay outside the gene matches. The CDR3 contains 14 residues. A quantitative 5'-RACE method, one with molecular barcodes, was used to make TCR beta libraries. TCRdb ran MiXCR on the 5' RACE reads and lists one entry per CDR3 protein. The profile shows 300,000 to 350,000 distinct CDR3 sequences, approximately 14% of them singletons. To note about this clonotype: Its antigen is as yet unknown.

Sequences were obtained from blood, either unsorted or a sorted T cell fraction (not recorded which). V gene TRBV12-3 or TRBV12-4 combines with J gene TRBJ2-7; 11 bases fit TRBD1. The TCR comes from a male donor with ankylosing spondylitis or in good health (not recorded which). CDR3 nucleotide sequence: TGTGCCAGCAGTTTGGCGGACAGGGGGCGTGAGCAGTACTTC. As protein: CASSLADRGREQYF.